A single sample gave rise to the 10 T cell receptor beta chains below, sequenced in a study of regulatory T cells in long-lasting Graves disease. Building the TCR beta libraries relied on iRepertoire HTBI primers, and CDR3 regions underwent Arm-PCR. TCRdb recomputed calls from the multiplex PCR reads with MiXCR, one row per CDR3 protein. This table holds 200,000 to 250,000 distinct CDR3 sequences, 20% to 25% found once. Indicated time point: newly diagnosed GD, antithyroid drugs for less than 3 months. PBMCs provided the RNA from which the TCR library was made. The material sequenced was peripheral blood mononuclear cells (PBMCs), taken at new diagnosis, from a patient treated with antithyroid drugs. Every receptor here comes from a female donor with Graves disease.

This clonotype was seen many times. The rearrangement uses TRBV5-6 and TRBJ2-5; D may be TRBD1 (6 bases). The CDR3 has 15 residues. V gave up 0 bases and J gave up 4 bases, with 13 bases separating them. Germline loops: CDR1 SGHDT, CDR2 YYEEEE. Written as DNA, the CDR3 is TGTGCCAGCAGCTTGGTACAGGGATTGGGAGAGACCCAGTACTTC. Its protein is CASSLVQGLGETQYF.

As DNA, the CDR3 is TGTGCCAGCAGTGAGGACAGGCGCGGGGTTAACACTGAAGCTTTCTTT. Translated: CASSEDRRGVNTEAFF. The chain recombines TRBV25-1 with TRBJ1-1; 7 bases are a match to TRBD1. CDR1 and CDR2 from the germline V gene are MGHDK and SYGVNS. V shed 3 bases and J 2 bases; nucleotides not matched to a gene: 9. The CDR3 spans 16 residues.

This clonotype occurred many times. The chain joins TRBV5-6 to TRBJ2-6; 7 nucleotides line up with TRBD1. The CDR3 loop spans 16 amino acids. Germline CDR1 SGHDT, CDR2 YYEEEE. After removal of 4 bases from V and 2 bases from J, the junction contained 6 bases not matched to a gene. The CDR3 DNA reads TGTGCCAGCAGCAAACAGGGGTTAACTGGGGCCAACGTCCTGACTTTC. Translated, it gives CASSKQGLTGANVLTF. Full variable domain (missing parts from reference TRBV5-6 and TRBJ2-6): DAGVTQSPTHLIKTRGQQVTLRCSPKSGHDTVSWYQQALGQGPQFIFQYYEEEERQRGNFPDRFSGHQFPNYSSELNVNALLLGDSALYLCASSKQGLTGANVLTFGAGSRLTVL.

Worth noting for this clonotype: A far larger clone is one nucleotide away, so this likely arose from a read error. The chain is built from TRBV7-8 and TRBJ2-3; D call uncertain. CDR1 is SGHVS, CDR2 FQNEAQ, per germline. This CDR3 is 12 amino acids long. The CDR3 region has the DNA TGTACCAGCAGCCCCGCGGCAGATACGCAGTATTTT. It specifies CTSSPAADTQYF.

Concerning this clonotype itself: A read error is possible here, since a much larger clone lies one base away. The chain couples TRBV6-5 to TRBJ2-5, with TRBD1 matching 7 bases. CDR1 and CDR2 (germline): MNHEY, SVGAGI. V shed 4 bases, J shed 6 bases, and the junction held 17 bases outside the gene matches. The CDR3 spans 17 residues. The CDR3 region is CASSSLQARGHLKTQYF. The DNA for the CDR3 is TGTGCCAGCAGTTCCCTCCAAGCGAGGGGGCATTTGAAGACCCAGTACTTC.

The chain uses TRBV5-1 and TRBJ2-1, with D perhaps matching TRBD1 (5 bases). The CDR3 is made up of 12 amino acids. The V and J ends lost 6 bases and 8 bases respectively, with 12 bases between them. The V gene's germline CDR1 is SGHRS and CDR2 YFSETQ. The CDR3 region has the DNA TGCGCCAGCAACCTAGGGGATTATGAGCAGTTCTTC. Translation: CASNLGDYEQFF.

Only a few counts were recorded for this clonotype. The gene calls are TRBV20-1 and TRBJ1-1; the D gene is possibly TRBD1 (5 bases). CDR3 size: 14 residues. The germline V gene encodes CDR1 DFQATT and CDR2 SNEGSKA (reference sequence). V shed 6 bases and J shed 1 base, with 15 bases lying between them. The CDR3 coding sequence is TGCAGTGCGTTGCCCCGGGACGGGAACACTGAAGCTTTCTTT. Its protein is CSALPRDGNTEAFF.

A few counts support this clonotype. The chain is built from TRBV19 and TRBJ1-5, with 9 bases fitting TRBD1. V gave up 6 bases and J gave up 7 bases; unmatched junction bases: 7. CDR3 length: 14 residues. CDR1 and CDR2 (germline): LNHDA, SQIVND (reference sequence). Here the CDR3 DNA reads TGTGCCAGTAGCTCACAGGGGGCGGAACAGCCCCAGCATTTT. It translates to CASSSQGAEQPQHF.

This clonotype has more than one count but fewer than ten. This could be a read error, since a much larger clone is one nucleotide away. V usage is TRBV25-1 and J usage is TRBJ2-7; D might be TRBD2 (6 bases). The length of the CDR3 is 13 residues. The V gene's germline CDR1 is MGHDK and CDR2 SYGVNS. The germline V and J ends were trimmed by 11 bases and 7 bases, with 21 bases remaining between them. The CDR3 spells CAGAVGSRGEQYF. The CDR3 DNA is TGTGCCGGCGCAGTCGGGAGTCGGGGGGAGCAGTACTTC.

There are many counts of this clonotype. This rearrangement joins TRBV12-3 or TRBV12-4 to TRBJ1-2; 8 nucleotides line up with TRBD1. V gave up 6 bases and J gave up 7 bases; unmatched junction bases: 7. The CDR3 spans 13 residues. The CDR3 loop reads CASRPTGDFGYTF. CDR3 sequence (DNA): TGTGCCAGCAGGCCGACAGGGGACTTTGGCTACACCTTC.